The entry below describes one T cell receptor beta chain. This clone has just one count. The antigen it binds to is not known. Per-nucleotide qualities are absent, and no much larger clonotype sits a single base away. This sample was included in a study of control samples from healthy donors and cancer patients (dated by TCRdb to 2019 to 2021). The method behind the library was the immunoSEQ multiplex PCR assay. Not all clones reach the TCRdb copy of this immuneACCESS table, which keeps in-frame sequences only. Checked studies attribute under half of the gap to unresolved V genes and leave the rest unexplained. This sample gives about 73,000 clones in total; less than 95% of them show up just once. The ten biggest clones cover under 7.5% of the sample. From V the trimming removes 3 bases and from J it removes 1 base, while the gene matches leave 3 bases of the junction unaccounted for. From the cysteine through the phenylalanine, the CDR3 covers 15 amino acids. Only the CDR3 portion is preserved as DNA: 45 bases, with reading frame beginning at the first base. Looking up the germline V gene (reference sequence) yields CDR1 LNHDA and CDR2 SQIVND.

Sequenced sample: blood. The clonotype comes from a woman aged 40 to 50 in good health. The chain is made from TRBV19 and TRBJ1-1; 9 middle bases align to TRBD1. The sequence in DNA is TGTGCCAGTAGTATTCTACAGGGGGCGAACACTGAAGCTTTCTTT. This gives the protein CASSILQGANTEAFF.